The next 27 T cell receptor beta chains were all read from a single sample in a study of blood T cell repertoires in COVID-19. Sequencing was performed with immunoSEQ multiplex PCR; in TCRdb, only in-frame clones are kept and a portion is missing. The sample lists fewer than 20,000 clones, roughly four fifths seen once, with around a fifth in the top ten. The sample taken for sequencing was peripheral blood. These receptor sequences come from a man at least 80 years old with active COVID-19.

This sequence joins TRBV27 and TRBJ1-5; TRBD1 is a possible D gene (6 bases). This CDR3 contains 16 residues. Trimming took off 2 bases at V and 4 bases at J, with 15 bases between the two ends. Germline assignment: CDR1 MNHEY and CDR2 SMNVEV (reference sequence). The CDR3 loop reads CASSLKSGTPNQPQHF. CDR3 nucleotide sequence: TGTGCCAGCAGTTTAAAATCCGGGACACCAAATCAGCCCCAGCATTTT.

CDR3 bases: TGTGCCAGCAGCTCAAGCAAAAGGACAGGGGGCAACACCGGGGAGCTGTTTTTT. Its protein is CASSSSKRTGGNTGELFF. The chain employs TRBV27 and TRBJ2-2, with 11 bases fitting TRBD1. With V trimmed by 6 bases and J by 2 bases, 11 bases remained unmatched. This CDR3 spans 18 amino acids. Germline CDR1 and CDR2: MNHEY and SMNVEV (reference sequence).

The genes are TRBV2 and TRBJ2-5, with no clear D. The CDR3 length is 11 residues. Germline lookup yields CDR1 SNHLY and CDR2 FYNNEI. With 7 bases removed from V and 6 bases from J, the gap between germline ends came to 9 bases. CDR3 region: CASNSGQTQYF. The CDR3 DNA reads TGTGCCAGCAATAGTGGTCAGACCCAGTACTTC.

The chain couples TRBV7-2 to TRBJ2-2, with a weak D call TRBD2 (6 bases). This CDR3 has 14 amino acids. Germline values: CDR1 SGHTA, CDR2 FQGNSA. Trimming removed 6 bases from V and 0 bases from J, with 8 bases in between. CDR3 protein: CASRTGANTGELFF. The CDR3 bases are TGTGCCAGCAGGACGGGGGCGAACACCGGGGAGCTGTTTTTT.

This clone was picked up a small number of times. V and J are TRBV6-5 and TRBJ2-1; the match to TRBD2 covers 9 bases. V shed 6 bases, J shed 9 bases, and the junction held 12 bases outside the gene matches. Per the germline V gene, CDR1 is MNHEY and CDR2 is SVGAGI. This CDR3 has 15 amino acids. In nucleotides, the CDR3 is TGTGCCAGCAGAAGGGAAGGCGGGAGGGCTGGTGAGCAGTTCTTC. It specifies CASRREGGRAGEQFF.

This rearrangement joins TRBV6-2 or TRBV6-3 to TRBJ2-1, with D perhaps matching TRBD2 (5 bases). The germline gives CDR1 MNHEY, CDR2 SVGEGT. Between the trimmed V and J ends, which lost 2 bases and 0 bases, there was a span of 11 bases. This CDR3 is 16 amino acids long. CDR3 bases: TGTGCCAGCAGTTACGACGGGAAGAGCTCCTACAATGAGCAGTTCTTC. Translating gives CASSYDGKSSYNEQFF.

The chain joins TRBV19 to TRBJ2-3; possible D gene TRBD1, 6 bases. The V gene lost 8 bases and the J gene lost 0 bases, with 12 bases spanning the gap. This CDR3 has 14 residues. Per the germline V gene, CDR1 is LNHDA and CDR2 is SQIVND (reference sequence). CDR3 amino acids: CASLGQSSTDTQYF. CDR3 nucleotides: TGTGCCAGTCTCGGACAGTCTAGCACAGATACGCAGTATTTT.

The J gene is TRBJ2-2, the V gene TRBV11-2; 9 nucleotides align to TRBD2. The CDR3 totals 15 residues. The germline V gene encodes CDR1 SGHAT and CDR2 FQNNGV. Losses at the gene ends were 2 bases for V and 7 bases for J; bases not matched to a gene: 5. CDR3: CASSLTPSGNGELFF. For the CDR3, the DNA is TGTGCCAGCAGCTTAACTCCTAGCGGGAACGGGGAGCTGTTTTTT.

In nucleotides, the CDR3 is TGCGCCAGCAGCAAAGGGACAGGGGTGTCCTACGAGCAGTACTTC. It is translated as CASSKGTGVSYEQYF. The rearrangement uses TRBV5-1 and TRBJ2-7; 10 nucleotides line up with TRBD1. J gave up 1 base and V 4 bases, and 5 bases lay outside the gene matches. This CDR3 is built from 15 residues. Germline assignment: CDR1 SGHRS and CDR2 YFSETQ.

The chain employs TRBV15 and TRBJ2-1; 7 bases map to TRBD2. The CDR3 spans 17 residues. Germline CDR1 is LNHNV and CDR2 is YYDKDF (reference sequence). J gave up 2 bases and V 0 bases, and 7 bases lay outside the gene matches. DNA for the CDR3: TGTGCCACCAGCAGAGATCCTCCGGGGAGGGCCTACAATGAGCAGTTCTTC. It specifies CATSRDPPGRAYNEQFF. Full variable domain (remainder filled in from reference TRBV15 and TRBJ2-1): DAMVIQNPRYQVTQFGKPVTLSCSQTLNHNVMYWYQQKSSQAPKLLFHYYDKDFNNEADTPDNFQSRRPNTSFCFLDIRSPGLGDTAMYLCATSRDPPGRAYNEQFFGPGTRLTVL.

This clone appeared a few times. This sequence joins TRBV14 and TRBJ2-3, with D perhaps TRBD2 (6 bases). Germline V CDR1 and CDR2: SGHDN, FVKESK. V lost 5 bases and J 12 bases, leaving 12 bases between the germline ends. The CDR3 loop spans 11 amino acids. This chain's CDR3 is CASSYGTSQYF. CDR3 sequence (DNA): TGTGCCAGCAGCTACGGGACTTCTCAGTATTTT.

CDR3 sequence (DNA): TGTGCCAGCAGGGGAGTGGTGACGGGAGGGCCCTACGAGCAGTACTTC. Its translation is CASRGVVTGGPYEQYF. The chain links TRBV7-8 to TRBJ2-7; 8 bases agree with TRBD2. Per germline, CDR1 SGHVS and CDR2 FQNEAQ. The V gene end was trimmed by 6 bases and the J gene end by 2 bases; junction bases not matched to a gene: 12. This CDR3 comprises 16 residues.

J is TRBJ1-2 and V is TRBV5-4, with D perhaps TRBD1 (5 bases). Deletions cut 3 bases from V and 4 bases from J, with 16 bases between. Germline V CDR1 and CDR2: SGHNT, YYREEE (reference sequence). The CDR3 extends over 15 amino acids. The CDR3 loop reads CASSSGTRGGYGYTF. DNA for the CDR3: TGTGCCAGCAGCTCCGGGACCCGGGGGGGCTATGGCTACACCTTC.

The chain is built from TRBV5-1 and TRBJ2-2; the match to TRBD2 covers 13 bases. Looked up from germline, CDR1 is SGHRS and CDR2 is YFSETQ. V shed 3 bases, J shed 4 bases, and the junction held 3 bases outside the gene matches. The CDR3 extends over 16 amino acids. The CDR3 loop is CASSSGLAGPTGELFF. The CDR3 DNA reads TGCGCCAGCAGCTCGGGACTAGCGGGACCCACCGGGGAGCTGTTTTTT.

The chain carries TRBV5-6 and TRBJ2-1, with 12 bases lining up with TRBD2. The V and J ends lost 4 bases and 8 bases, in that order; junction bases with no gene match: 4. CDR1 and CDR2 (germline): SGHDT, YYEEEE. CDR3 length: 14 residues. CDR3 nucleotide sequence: TGTGCCAGCAGCCTCGGACTAGCGGGACATGAGCAGTTCTTC. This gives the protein CASSLGLAGHEQFF.

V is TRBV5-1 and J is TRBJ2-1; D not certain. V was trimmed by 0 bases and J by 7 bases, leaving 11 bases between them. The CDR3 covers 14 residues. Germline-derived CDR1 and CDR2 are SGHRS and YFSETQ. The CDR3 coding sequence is TGCGCCAGCAGCTTGGTATTAGCACGAAATGAGCAGTTCTTC. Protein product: CASSLVLARNEQFF.

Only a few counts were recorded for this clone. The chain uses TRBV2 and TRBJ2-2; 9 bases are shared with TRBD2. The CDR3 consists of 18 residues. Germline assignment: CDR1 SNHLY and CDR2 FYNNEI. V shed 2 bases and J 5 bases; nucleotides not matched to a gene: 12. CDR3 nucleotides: TGTGCCAGCAGTGAAAAGTTGGCGGGAGGGCTGAGTACCGGGGAGCTGTTTTTT. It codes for CASSEKLAGGLSTGELFF. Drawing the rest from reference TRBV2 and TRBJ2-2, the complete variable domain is EPEVTQTPSHQVTQMGQEVILRCVPISNHLYFYWYRQILGQKVEFLVSFYNNEISEKSEIFDDQFSVERPDGSNFTLKIRSTKLEDSAMYFCASSEKLAGGLSTGELFFGEGSRLTVL.

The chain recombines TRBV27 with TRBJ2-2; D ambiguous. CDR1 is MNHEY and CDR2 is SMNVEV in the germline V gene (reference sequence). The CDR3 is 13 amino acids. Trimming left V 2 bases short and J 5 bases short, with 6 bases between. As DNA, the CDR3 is TGTGCCAGCAGTTTACTTGTTACCGGGGAGCTGTTTTTT. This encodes CASSLLVTGELFF.

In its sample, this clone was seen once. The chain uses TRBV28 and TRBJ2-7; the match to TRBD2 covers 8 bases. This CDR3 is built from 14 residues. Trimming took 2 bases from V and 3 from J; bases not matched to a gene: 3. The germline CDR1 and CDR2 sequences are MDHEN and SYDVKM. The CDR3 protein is CASSLTSGSYEQYF. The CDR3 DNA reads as TGTGCCAGCAGTTTAACCAGCGGGAGCTACGAGCAGTACTTC. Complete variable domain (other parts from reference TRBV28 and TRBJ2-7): DVKVTQSSRYLVKRTGEKVFLECVQDMDHENMFWYRQDPGLGLRLIYFSYDVKMKEKGDIPEGYSVSREKKERFSLILESASTNQTSMYLCASSLTSGSYEQYFGPGTRLTVT.

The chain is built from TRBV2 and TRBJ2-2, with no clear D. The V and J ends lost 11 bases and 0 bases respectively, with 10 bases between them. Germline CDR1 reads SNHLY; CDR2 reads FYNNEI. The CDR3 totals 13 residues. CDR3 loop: CAGRLTNTGELFF. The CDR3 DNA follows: TGTGCCGGCCGACTGACGAACACCGGGGAGCTGTTTTTT.

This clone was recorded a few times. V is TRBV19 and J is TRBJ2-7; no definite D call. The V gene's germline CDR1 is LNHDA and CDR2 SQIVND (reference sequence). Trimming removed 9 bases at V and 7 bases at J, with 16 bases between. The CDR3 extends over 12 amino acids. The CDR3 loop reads CASAQTEKEQYF. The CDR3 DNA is TGTGCCAGCGCACAAACGGAGAAGGAGCAGTACTTC.

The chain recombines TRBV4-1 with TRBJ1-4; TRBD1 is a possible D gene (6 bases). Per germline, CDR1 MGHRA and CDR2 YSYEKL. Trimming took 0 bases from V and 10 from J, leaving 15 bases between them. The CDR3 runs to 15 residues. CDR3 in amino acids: CASSQEGTGSAKLFF. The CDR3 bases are TGCGCCAGCAGCCAAGAGGGAACAGGGTCGGCAAAACTGTTTTTT.

The CDR3 DNA is TGTGCCACCAGTGACCCTGACAGGGGGCTGGACAAAAACATTCAGTACTTC. Amino acids: CATSDPDRGLDKNIQYF. This sequence joins TRBV24-1 and TRBJ2-4; 10 bases match TRBD1. CDR3 length equals 17 residues. Germline V CDR1 and CDR2: KGHDR, SFDVKD. The V segment lost 4 bases and the J segment 3 bases; nucleotides outside the gene matches: 8.

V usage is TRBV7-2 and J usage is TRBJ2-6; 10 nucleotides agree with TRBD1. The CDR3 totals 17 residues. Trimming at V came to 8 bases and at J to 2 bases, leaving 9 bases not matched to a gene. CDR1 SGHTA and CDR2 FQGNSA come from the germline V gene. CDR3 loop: CASLRDRGVAGANVLTF. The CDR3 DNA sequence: TGTGCCAGCCTCCGGGACAGGGGTGTAGCTGGGGCCAACGTCCTGACTTTC.

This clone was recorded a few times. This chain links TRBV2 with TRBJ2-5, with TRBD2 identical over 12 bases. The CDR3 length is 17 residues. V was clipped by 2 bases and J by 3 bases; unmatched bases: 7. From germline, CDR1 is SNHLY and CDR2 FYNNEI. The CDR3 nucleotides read TGTGCCAGCAGTGAAACTGGTAGGACTAGCGGGAAAGAGACCCAGTACTTC. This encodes CASSETGRTSGKETQYF.

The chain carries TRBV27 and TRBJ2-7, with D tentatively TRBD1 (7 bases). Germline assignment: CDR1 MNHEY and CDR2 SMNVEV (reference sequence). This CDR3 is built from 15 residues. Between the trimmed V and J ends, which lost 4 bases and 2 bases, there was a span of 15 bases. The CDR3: CASSYKGGQTYEQYF. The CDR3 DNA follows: TGTGCCAGCAGTTATAAGGGGGGACAGACCTACGAGCAGTACTTC.

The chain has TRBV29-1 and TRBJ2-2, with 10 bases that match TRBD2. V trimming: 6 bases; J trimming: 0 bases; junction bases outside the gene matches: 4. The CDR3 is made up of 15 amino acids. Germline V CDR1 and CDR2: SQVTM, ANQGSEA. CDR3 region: CSVKLAGSNTGELFF. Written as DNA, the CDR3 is TGCAGCGTGAAACTAGCGGGGTCGAACACCGGGGAGCTGTTTTTT.